Listed below are T cell receptor beta chains from one sample, sequenced in a study of shared clonotypes between healthy human individuals. TCRdb's copy holds only in-frame clones and misses some; the assay was immunoSEQ multiplex PCR. The sample carries millions of clones, about 95% recorded once. The sequencing sample was made of naive CD4+ T cells sorted from blood. The receptors here all came from a man younger than 35 in good health. CDR3s include the opening cysteine and the closing phenylalanine or tryptophan. D genes are given only for firm matches. For some rows the clone size is stated as once, few or many, or as a class when expanded; others skip it.

abundance: NA
v_gene: TRBV27
j_gene: TRBJ1-4
d_gene: TRBD1
CDR3aa: CASSPGTGVSTNEKLFF
CDR3nt: TGTGCCAGCAGTCCCGGGACAGGGGTATCAACTAATGAAAAACTGTTTTTT

abundance: NA
v_gene: TRBV5-4
j_gene: TRBJ2-3
d_gene: NA
CDR3aa: CASSLREISTDTQYF
CDR3nt: TGTGCCAGCAGCTTGCGGGAGATAAGCACAGATACGCAGTATTTT

abundance: NA
v_gene: TRBV11-2
j_gene: TRBJ2-7
d_gene: NA
CDR3aa: CASSLDRNSYEQYF
CDR3nt: TGTGCCAGCAGCTTAGACAGAAACTCCTACGAGCAGTACTTC

abundance: NA
v_gene: TRBV10-3
j_gene: TRBJ1-1
d_gene: NA
CDR3aa: CAISESRQGWGNTEAFF
CDR3nt: TGTGCCATCAGTGAGTCGAGGCAGGGCTGGGGGAACACTGAAGCTTTCTTT

abundance: NA
v_gene: TRBV28
j_gene: TRBJ1-5
d_gene: NA
CDR3aa: CASSLNQPQHF
CDR3nt: TGTGCCAGCAGTCTCAATCAGCCCCAGCATTTT

abundance: NA
v_gene: TRBV13
j_gene: TRBJ2-5
d_gene: NA
CDR3aa: CASSLGRGHQETQYF
CDR3nt: TGTGCCAGCAGCTTAGGGCGGGGACACCAAGAGACCCAGTACTTC

abundance: NA
v_gene: TRBV30
j_gene: TRBJ2-7
d_gene: TRBD1
CDR3aa: CAWNRGIGGEQYF
CDR3nt: TGTGCCTGGAACAGGGGGATAGGAGGCGAGCAGTACTTC

abundance: once
v_gene: TRBV7-2
j_gene: TRBJ2-7
d_gene: NA
CDR3aa: CASSLGEKYYEQYF
CDR3nt: TGTGCCAGCAGCTTAGGGGAGAAATATTACGAGCAGTACTTC

abundance: NA
v_gene: TRBV28
j_gene: TRBJ1-3
d_gene: TRBD1
CDR3aa: CASRDRGSGSGNTIYF
CDR3nt: TGTGCCAGCAGAGACAGGGGGAGCGGTTCTGGAAACACCATATATTTT

abundance: NA
v_gene: TRBV11-2
j_gene: TRBJ1-2
d_gene: TRBD1
CDR3aa: CASSLEGTGFGYTF
CDR3nt: TGTGCCAGCAGCTTAGAGGGGACAGGGTTTGGCTACACCTTC

abundance: NA
v_gene: TRBV5-1
j_gene: TRBJ2-7
d_gene: NA
CDR3aa: CASSARGVGYEQYF
CDR3nt: TGCGCCAGCAGTGCCCGGGGTGTTGGCTACGAGCAGTACTTC

abundance: once
v_gene: TRBV2
j_gene: TRBJ1-2
d_gene: NA
CDR3aa: CASSPRTVNYGYTF
CDR3nt: TGTGCCAGCAGTCCCCGGACGGTTAACTATGGCTACACCTTC

abundance: NA
v_gene: TRBV2
j_gene: TRBJ1-6
d_gene: NA
CDR3aa: CASSGQSSYNSPLHF
CDR3nt: TGTGCCAGCAGCGGACAGTCCTCCTATAATTCACCCCTCCACTTT

abundance: few
v_gene: TRBV5-5
j_gene: TRBJ1-2
d_gene: TRBD1
CDR3aa: CASSLSPRTGDYGYTF
CDR3nt: TGTGCCAGCAGCTTGAGCCCCCGGACAGGGGACTATGGCTACACCTTC

abundance: NA
v_gene: TRBV5-1
j_gene: TRBJ1-2
d_gene: TRBD1
CDR3aa: CASSPGQGGSLGGYTF
CDR3nt: TGCGCCAGCAGCCCAGGACAGGGAGGCTCCTTGGGTGGCTACACCTTC

abundance: NA
v_gene: TRBV9
j_gene: TRBJ2-2
d_gene: NA
CDR3aa: CASAGRGSIGELFF
CDR3nt: TGTGCCAGCGCGGGCAGGGGTTCGATCGGGGAGCTGTTTTTT

abundance: NA
v_gene: TRBV7-8
j_gene: TRBJ2-1
d_gene: TRBD1
CDR3aa: CASSSVTGNPYNEQFF
CDR3nt: TGTGCCAGCAGCTCCGTGACAGGGAACCCCTACAATGAGCAGTTCTTC

abundance: NA
v_gene: TRBV11-2
j_gene: TRBJ2-5
d_gene: TRBD1
CDR3aa: CASSPGGLEETQYF
CDR3nt: TGTGCCAGCAGCCCAGGGGGCTTAGAAGAGACCCAGTACTTC

abundance: NA
v_gene: TRBV5-4
j_gene: TRBJ2-1
d_gene: NA
CDR3aa: CASSPGVIAEQFF
CDR3nt: TGTGCCAGCAGCCCTGGGGTAATCGCTGAGCAGTTCTTC

abundance: NA
v_gene: TRBV7-9
j_gene: TRBJ2-5
d_gene: NA
CDR3aa: CASSFFALQETQYF
CDR3nt: TGTGCCAGCAGCTTTTTTGCCCTCCAAGAGACCCAGTACTTC

abundance: NA
v_gene: TRBV2
j_gene: TRBJ2-7
d_gene: TRBD2
CDR3aa: CASRDSGAPYEQYF
CDR3nt: TGTGCCAGCAGGGATAGCGGGGCCCCCTACGAGCAGTACTTC

abundance: NA
v_gene: TRBV7-2
j_gene: TRBJ1-4
d_gene: NA
CDR3aa: CASSLRPGHLATNEKLFF
CDR3nt: TGTGCCAGCAGCTTGCGTCCGGGACACCTTGCAACTAATGAAAAACTGTTTTTT

abundance: NA
v_gene: TRBV28
j_gene: TRBJ2-6
d_gene: NA
CDR3aa: CASSPGSGRTFSGANVLTF
CDR3nt: TGTGCCAGCAGTCCTGGATCGGGACGCACGTTCTCTGGGGCCAACGTCCTGACTTTC

abundance: NA
v_gene: TRBV2
j_gene: TRBJ2-5
d_gene: NA
CDR3aa: CASRRTEGETQYF
CDR3nt: TGTGCCAGCAGGCGGACTGAGGGAGAGACCCAGTACTTC

abundance: NA
v_gene: TRBV5-1
j_gene: TRBJ2-7
d_gene: TRBD1
CDR3aa: CASSLDGQGRYEQYF
CDR3nt: TGCGCCAGCAGCCTCGACGGACAGGGGAGGTACGAGCAGTACTTC

abundance: NA
v_gene: TRBV2
j_gene: TRBJ2-5
d_gene: TRBD2
CDR3aa: CASRGTSGGETQYF
CDR3nt: TGTGCCAGCAGGGGGACTAGCGGGGGAGAGACCCAGTACTTC

abundance: NA
v_gene: TRBV30
j_gene: TRBJ2-5
d_gene: NA
CDR3aa: CAWSGVGGPKETQYF
CDR3nt: TGTGCCTGGAGCGGGGTGGGGGGCCCTAAAGAGACCCAGTACTTC

abundance: NA
v_gene: TRBV11-2
j_gene: TRBJ2-1
d_gene: NA
CDR3aa: CASSLDLQVSYNEQFF
CDR3nt: TGTGCCAGCAGCTTAGATTTGCAGGTATCATACAATGAGCAGTTCTTC

abundance: NA
v_gene: TRBV4-1
j_gene: TRBJ2-3
d_gene: TRBD2
CDR3aa: CASSPLTLAGITDTQYF
CDR3nt: TGCGCCAGCAGCCCCTTAACCCTAGCGGGGATCACAGATACGCAGTATTTT

abundance: NA
v_gene: TRBV7-3
j_gene: TRBJ1-1
d_gene: NA
CDR3aa: CASRQQVNTEAFF
CDR3nt: TGTGCCAGCAGACAACAGGTGAACACTGAAGCTTTCTTT

abundance: once
v_gene: TRBV28
j_gene: TRBJ1-2
d_gene: NA
CDR3aa: CASSYWGGFDHYGYTF
CDR3nt: TGTGCCAGCAGTTATTGGGGGGGCTTTGATCACTATGGCTACACCTTC

abundance: few
v_gene: TRBV10-3
j_gene: TRBJ2-7
d_gene: NA
CDR3aa: CAISEAIEQYF
CDR3nt: TGTGCCATCAGTGAGGCGATCGAGCAGTACTTC

abundance: NA
v_gene: TRBV4-1
j_gene: TRBJ1-1
d_gene: NA
CDR3aa: CASSRSSTRLNTEAFF
CDR3nt: TGCGCCAGCAGCCGATCATCGACACGACTGAACACTGAAGCTTTCTTT

abundance: NA
v_gene: TRBV4-2
j_gene: TRBJ1-5
d_gene: NA
CDR3aa: CASSQRLDPLGNQPQHF
CDR3nt: TGTGCCAGCAGCCAAAGGTTGGACCCTTTGGGAAATCAGCCCCAGCATTTT

abundance: many
v_gene: TRBV7-2
j_gene: TRBJ1-1
d_gene: NA
CDR3aa: CASSVQGLGTEAFF
CDR3nt: TGTGCCAGCAGCGTACAGGGCCTGGGCACTGAAGCTTTCTTT

abundance: NA
v_gene: TRBV2
j_gene: TRBJ2-7
d_gene: NA
CDR3aa: CASSGGVGEQYF
CDR3nt: TGTGCCAGCAGTGGAGGGGTTGGCGAGCAGTACTTC

abundance: NA
v_gene: TRBV29-1
j_gene: TRBJ2-3
d_gene: TRBD2
CDR3aa: CSVRLAGGNTQYF
CDR3nt: TGCAGCGTTAGGCTAGCGGGGGGGAATACGCAGTATTTT

abundance: NA
v_gene: TRBV18
j_gene: TRBJ1-2
d_gene: NA
CDR3aa: CASSPPPPGRGYTF
CDR3nt: TGTGCCAGCTCACCACCGCCTCCAGGGCGAGGCTACACCTTC

abundance: once
v_gene: TRBV30
j_gene: TRBJ2-7
d_gene: NA
CDR3aa: CAWSQSGEMEQYF
CDR3nt: TGTGCCTGGAGTCAATCAGGGGAAATGGAGCAGTACTTC

abundance: NA
v_gene: TRBV6-1
j_gene: TRBJ2-6
d_gene: NA
CDR3aa: CASSEASGRGANVLTF
CDR3nt: TGTGCCAGCAGTGAAGCTTCAGGGAGAGGGGCCAACGTCCTGACTTTC

abundance: NA
v_gene: TRBV6-6
j_gene: TRBJ2-2
d_gene: NA
CDR3aa: CASSTSEGTGELFF
CDR3nt: TGTGCCAGCAGTACCTCCGAGGGCACCGGGGAGCTGTTTTTT

abundance: NA
v_gene: TRBV2
j_gene: TRBJ2-2
d_gene: TRBD1
CDR3aa: CASRRDREDTGELFF
CDR3nt: TGTGCCAGCAGGCGGGACAGGGAAGACACCGGGGAGCTGTTTTTT

abundance: NA
v_gene: TRBV10-2
j_gene: TRBJ1-4
d_gene: NA
CDR3aa: CASSLWGGGEKLFF
CDR3nt: TGCGCCAGCAGCCTTTGGGGAGGAGGCGAAAAACTGTTTTTT

abundance: once
v_gene: TRBV5-4
j_gene: TRBJ2-1
d_gene: TRBD1
CDR3aa: CAGTEAETGLNEQFF
CDR3nt: TGTGCTGGAACCGAAGCCGAGACAGGGCTTAACGAGCAGTTCTTC

abundance: NA
v_gene: TRBV21-1
j_gene: TRBJ2-7
d_gene: NA
CDR3aa: CASSNSGTERDEQYF
CDR3nt: TGTGCCAGCAGCAATTCCGGGACAGAGAGAGACGAGCAGTACTTC

abundance: NA
v_gene: TRBV6-5
j_gene: TRBJ1-1
d_gene: NA
CDR3aa: CASSSVGRSTEAFF
CDR3nt: TGTGCCAGCAGTTCAGTGGGGAGAAGCACTGAAGCTTTCTTT

abundance: NA
v_gene: TRBV11-1
j_gene: TRBJ2-5
d_gene: NA
CDR3aa: CASRSQETQYF
CDR3nt: TGTGCCAGCAGGTCCCAAGAGACCCAGTACTTC

abundance: once
v_gene: TRBV6-1
j_gene: TRBJ1-2
d_gene: TRBD1
CDR3aa: CASSRTGRGYTF
CDR3nt: TGTGCCAGCAGTAGGACAGGGCGGGGCTACACCTTC

abundance: NA
v_gene: TRBV18
j_gene: TRBJ1-2
d_gene: NA
CDR3aa: CASSPERLGYGYTF
CDR3nt: TGTGCCAGCTCACCAGAAAGGTTGGGCTATGGCTACACCTTC